The rows below give T cell receptor beta chains drawn from one sample of a study of STAT5B mutations in CD4+ large granular lymphocyte leukemia. Measured with immunoSEQ multiplex PCR; TCRdb has only the in-frame clones, and not every one. The table includes roughly 32,000 clones, approximately 80% detected once. The sample consisted of CD4+ T cells from blood buffy coats. The receptors come from a human donor in good health. CDR3s include the opening cysteine and the closing phenylalanine or tryptophan. D genes are given only for firm matches. Rows give clone size only sometimes, using once, few, many, or a class for an expanded clone.

few | - | 13 | TRBJ1-5 | TRBV6-1 | CASSVTGWQPQHF | TGTGCCAGCAGTGTCACAGGGTGGCAGCCCCAGCATTTT
- | TRBD1 | 14 | TRBJ1-5 | TRBV28 | CASTKGQGARPQHF | TGTGCCAGCACCAAGGGGCAGGGGGCACGGCCCCAGCATTTT
- | TRBD1 | 12 | TRBJ2-4 | TRBV11-2 | CASSWNRDREYF | TGTGCCAGCAGTTGGAACCGGGACAGGGAGTACTTC
- | - | 15 | TRBJ1-1 | TRBV11-3 | CASSFVSGDRAEAFF | TGTGCCAGCAGCTTCGTGTCAGGGGATCGCGCTGAAGCTTTCTTT
once | - | 18 | TRBJ1-6 | TRBV28 | CASSFMMIGSSYNSPLHF | TGTGCCAGCAGTTTTATGATGATCGGGAGCTCCTATAATTCACCCCTCCACTTT
- | - | 16 | TRBJ2-4 | TRBV27 | CASSHMGQVDKNIQYF | TGTGCCAGCAGTCATATGGGGCAGGTGGACAAAAACATTCAGTACTTC
- | TRBD1 | 15 | TRBJ1-1 | TRBV11-3 | CASSEPGQQNTEAFF | TGTGCCAGCAGCGAACCGGGACAGCAGAACACTGAAGCTTTCTTT
- | - | 15 | TRBJ1-6 | TRBV4-2 | CASSQDNWDSVLLHF | TGTGCCAGCAGCCAAGATAACTGGGATTCGGTCTTGCTCCACTTT
- | TRBD1 | 13 | TRBJ2-2 | TRBV27 | CASNNRGGGELFF | TGTGCCAGCAATAACAGGGGTGGCGGGGAGCTGTTTTTT
- | TRBD2 | 16 | TRBJ2-4 | TRBV6-6 | CASSYPTSPAKNIQYF | TGTGCCAGCAGTTACCCGACTAGCCCCGCCAAAAACATTCAGTACTTC
few | - | 14 | TRBJ2-2 | TRBV29-1 | CSVEEGLGTGELFF | TGCAGCGTTGAAGAGGGGCTGGGCACCGGGGAGCTGTTTTTT
few | TRBD2 | 15 | TRBJ2-7 | TRBV5-4 | CASSLSAGGAYEQYF | TGTGCCAGCAGCTTGAGTGCGGGGGGGGCCTACGAGCAGTACTTC
- | - | 15 | TRBJ2-5 | TRBV5-1 | CASSRGLLYQETQYF | TGCGCCAGCAGCAGGGGACTTTTGTACCAAGAGACCCAGTACTTC
few | TRBD2 | 15 | TRBJ2-1 | TRBV11-2 | CASSLGLAGVNEQFF | TGTGCCAGCAGCTTAGGACTAGCGGGAGTCAATGAGCAGTTCTTC
- | TRBD1 | 14 | TRBJ2-1 | TRBV11-3 | CASNAGTGFGEQFF | TGTGCCAGCAATGCCGGGACAGGTTTCGGTGAGCAGTTCTTC
few | TRBD1 | 13 | TRBJ1-4 | TRBV15 | CATSRGTGEKLFF | TGTGCCACCAGCAGAGGGACAGGTGAAAAACTGTTTTTT
- | - | 17 | TRBJ2-3 | TRBV5-4 | CASSSGASAHVGNTQYF | TGTGCCAGCAGCTCTGGGGCTAGCGCCCACGTGGGGAATACGCAGTATTTT
- | - | 14 | TRBJ1-4 | TRBV6-5 | CASSRVGLSEKLFF | TGTGCCAGCAGCAGGGTGGGACTGAGTGAAAAACTGTTTTTT
- | TRBD1 | 16 | TRBJ1-5 | TRBV6-6 | CASSYAGQGRNQPQHF | TGTGCCAGCAGTTACGCGGGACAGGGGCGCAATCAGCCCCAGCATTTT
once | - | 16 | TRBJ2-1 | TRBV14 | CASSQEKRSSYNEQFF | TGTGCCAGCAGCCAAGAAAAGCGGAGCTCCTACAATGAGCAGTTCTTC
- | - | 14 | TRBJ2-4 | TRBV29-1 | CSVHTTWAKNIQYF | TGCAGCGTCCATACTACTTGGGCCAAAAACATTCAGTACTTC
- | - | 14 | TRBJ1-1 | TRBV15 | CATSRDRGYTEAFF | TGTGCCACCAGCAGAGATCGGGGGTACACTGAAGCTTTCTTT
- | - | 15 | TRBJ2-5 | TRBV5-1 | CASSLVGTTGETQYF | TGCGCCAGCAGCTTGGTGGGCACTACAGGGGAGACCCAGTACTTC
- | - | 13 | TRBJ2-7 | TRBV7-3 | CASSLIYLSEQYF | TGTGCCAGCAGCTTAATTTACCTTAGCGAGCAGTACTTC
- | - | 15 | TRBJ2-1 | TRBV7-3 | CASSLTGTRNNEQFF | TGTGCCAGCAGCTTAACCGGGACGAGGAACAATGAGCAGTTCTTC
- | - | 12 | TRBJ2-3 | TRBV5-1 | CASSLNSDTQYF | TGCGCCAGCAGCTTGAACTCCGATACGCAGTATTTT
medium-sized | - | 11 | TRBJ2-7 | TRBV7-2 | CASSLSREQYF | TGTGCCAGCAGCTTAAGTCGGGAGCAGTACTTC
- | TRBD2 | 15 | TRBJ2-1 | TRBV4-1 | CASSQPGTSILEQFF | TGCGCCAGCAGCCAACCCGGGACTAGCATTCTTGAGCAGTTCTTC
few | - | 13 | TRBJ2-1 | TRBV27 | CASSGRRGNEQFF | TGTGCCAGCAGTGGGCGTCGGGGGAATGAGCAGTTCTTC
- | TRBD2 | 17 | TRBJ2-7 | TRBV13 | CASSLYAGTSGIYEQYF | TGTGCCAGCAGCTTATACGCCGGGACTAGCGGGATTTACGAGCAGTACTTC
- | TRBD2 | 16 | TRBJ2-1 | TRBV7-2 | CASSLWGGRSPNEQFF | TGTGCCAGCAGCTTATGGGGCGGGAGGAGCCCCAATGAGCAGTTCTTC
- | - | 15 | TRBJ2-3 | TRBV9 | CASSVGSELTDTQYF | TGTGCCAGCAGCGTAGGTAGTGAACTCACAGATACGCAGTATTTT
- | - | 14 | TRBJ1-1 | TRBV7-8 | CASSLASVGTEAFF | TGTGCCAGCAGCTTGGCTTCTGTGGGCACTGAAGCTTTCTTT
once | - | 15 | TRBJ2-1 | TRBV19 | CASSIVFTSYNEQFF | TGTGCCAGTAGCATAGTGTTTACCTCCTACAATGAGCAGTTCTTC
- | - | 15 | TRBJ2-5 | TRBV9 | CASSVTSRDGETQYF | TGTGCCAGCAGCGTAACCTCCCGGGACGGGGAGACCCAGTACTTC
- | - | 15 | TRBJ2-1 | TRBV19 | CASSIAQTDTHEQFF | TGTGCCAGTAGTATAGCCCAAACGGACACGCATGAGCAGTTCTTC
- | TRBD2 | 13 | TRBJ2-7 | TRBV5-1 | CASSTPTSAEQYF | TGCGCCAGCAGCACCCCGACTAGCGCAGAGCAGTACTTC
few | - | 15 | TRBJ2-7 | TRBV7-6 | CASSPTDMGLYEQYF | TGTGCCAGCAGCCCGACAGACATGGGACTTTACGAGCAGTACTTC
few | - | 12 | TRBJ1-6 | TRBV6-6 | CASRREEFTLHF | TGTGCCAGCAGAAGAGAGGAATTCACCCTCCACTTT
few | - | 14 | TRBJ1-5 | TRBV29-1 | CSVEDRDLNQPQHF | TGCAGCGTTGAAGACAGGGATCTTAATCAGCCCCAGCATTTT
- | - | 15 | TRBJ1-2 | TRBV30 | CAWTLTGWTNYGYTF | TGTGCCTGGACTCTGACAGGTTGGACGAACTATGGCTACACCTTC
- | TRBD1 | 14 | TRBJ1-1 | TRBV6-1 | CASNSGGMNTEAFF | TGTGCCAGCAATTCAGGGGGAATGAACACTGAAGCTTTCTTT
- | - | 14 | TRBJ1-4 | TRBV30 | CAWSVGGQPEKLFF | TGTGCCTGGAGTGTAGGTGGACAACCTGAAAAACTGTTTTTT
once | - | 11 | TRBJ2-1 | TRBV10-3 | CAISDFSEQFF | TGTGCCATCAGTGACTTCAGTGAGCAGTTCTTC
- | TRBD1 | 14 | TRBJ1-1 | TRBV5-6 | CASSSGQLNTEAFF | TGTGCCAGCAGCTCGGGACAGTTGAACACTGAAGCTTTCTTT
- | TRBD2 | 15 | TRBJ2-5 | TRBV5-1 | CASSLNGLGYETQYF | TGCGCCAGCAGCTTGAACGGACTAGGATACGAGACCCAGTACTTC
few | - | 12 | TRBJ1-5 | TRBV6-1 | CASKSGNQPQHF | TGTGCCAGCAAAAGTGGCAATCAGCCCCAGCATTTT
few | - | 13 | TRBJ1-5 | TRBV2 | CASSPGLWQPQHF | TGTGCCAGCAGTCCAGGGCTCTGGCAGCCCCAGCATTTT
- | - | 15 | TRBJ1-1 | TRBV11-3 | CASSLFEGVGPEAFF | TGTGCCAGCAGCTTATTCGAGGGGGTAGGACCTGAAGCTTTCTTT
once | TRBD2 | 16 | TRBJ2-3 | TRBV10-3 | CATLSTSGIVTDTQYF | TGTGCCACCCTATCGACTAGCGGGATAGTTACAGATACGCAGTATTTT
- | TRBD2 | 18 | TRBJ2-7 | TRBV7-8 | CASSPGNLGTSGTYEQYF | TGTGCCAGCAGCCCGGGCAACCTAGGGACTAGCGGAACCTACGAGCAGTACTTC